This T cell receptor (beta chain) was identified in a study of cytomegalovirus exposure and HLA in healthy donors. In the PCR, 60 Vbeta and 13 Jbeta primers were used. Assay used: immunoSEQ multiplex PCR; TCRdb lists only in-frame clones, some missing. Among 150,000 to 200,000 clones listed, roughly 79% were seen once. Study-wide findings and caveats: An analysis done earlier found most TCR beta V segments productive about 87% or about 30% of the time.

The sample holds a few counts of this clone. What it binds is not known. Trimming cost V 0 bases and J 5 bases, with 14 bases left between them. CDR3 length: 15 residues. The germline V gene has CDR1 MGHRA and CDR2 YSYEKL. Every donor was a healthy person donating bone marrow. Input material: PBMCs. The V call is TRBV4-1, the J call TRBJ2-7; D is perhaps TRBD1 (6 bases). The sequence was collected from a man aged 25 to 40 in good health and CMV-seronegative. CDR3 sequence: CASSQELGAVDEQYF. CDR3 coding DNA: TGCGCCAGCAGCCAAGAGTTGGGGGCCGTGGACGAGCAGTACTTC.